This T cell receptor beta chain was recorded in a study of post-analysis software for immune sequencing data. Study-wide background: The courses of disease that were included comprised relapsing-remitting, secondary progressive and progressive-relapsing multiple sclerosis.

Concerning this clonotype itself: Its antigen is not known.

CDR3 length equals 16 residues. The V segment lost 3 bases and the J segment 2 bases; nucleotides outside the gene matches: 7. General observations from the study: With TRBV5-6, TRBV5-1 and TRBV20-1 included, about 5 TRBV segments were more frequent in patients than in controls. Significantly lower normalized Chao1 diversity was seen in multiple sclerosis patients than in controls.

The TCR beta cDNA libraries contained unique molecular identifiers. One entry per CDR3 protein results from TCRdb running MiXCR on the PCR reads. The table has 650,000 to 850,000 distinct CDR3 sequences, 46% seen once. The origin of this receptor is a girl under 18 with multiple sclerosis. The rearrangement links TRBV12-3 or TRBV12-4 to TRBJ1-2; 9 bases are a match to TRBD1. Sequenced input: blood. In nucleotides, the CDR3 is TGTGCCAGCAGTTTTAGGGGGACAGGGCCAAACTATGGCTACACCTTC. Residues: CASSFRGTGPNYGYTF.